Given below is one T cell receptor beta chain in context. Its antigen is not known. Heparinised blood was drawn once per donor, averaging about 100 mL. Via CD45RO/CCR7/CD25/CD127/CD95/CD27, cells of the CD4+ naive, central memory, regulatory and stem cell-like memory subsets were sorted. This sample stems from a study of beta chain features in type 1 diabetes. General study findings and limits: In all four CD4+ subsets, TCRB CDR3 length was significantly, moderately reduced in type 1 diabetes.

The entirety of the isolated RNA underwent reverse transcription, so expressed TCRB transcripts were sequenced. Libraries were prepared by immunoSEQ multiplex PCR; TCRdb keeps only in-frame clonotypes and omits some of them. The repertoire consists of some 190,000 clones, with around 7.9% occurring once and the leading ten covering about 0.5%. Germline V gives CDR1 GTSNPN, CDR2 SVGIG (reference sequence). The V gene end was trimmed by 5 bases and the J gene end by 2 bases; junction bases not matched to a gene: 2. The CDR3 extends over 12 amino acids. The chain recombines TRBV30 with TRBJ1-2; 7 bases agree with TRBD1. Sequencing was carried out using central memory CD4+ T cells from blood. The source of this sequence is a man aged 18 to 30 with type 1 diabetes. CDR3 in amino acids: CAWDRANYGYTF. The CDR3 DNA follows: TGTGCCTGGGACAGGGCGAACTATGGCTACACCTTC.